This is a list of T cell receptor beta chains from one sample in a study of human T cells and chemical hapten exposure. TCRdb passed the RACE reads through MiXCR, listing each CDR3 protein once. The sample consists of tens of thousands of distinct CDR3 sequences, 5.8% of them appearing once. Sequenced material: whole blood, taken in connection with sensitization to the hapten diphenylcyclopropenone (DPC). The source is a man aged 30 to 45 with alopecia areata. Some clones in this sample may be carry-over from other donors' samples. CDR3s include the opening cysteine and the closing phenylalanine or tryptophan. Each record gives: J gene, V gene, D gene, clone size, CDR3 DNA, CDR3 protein. A D gene is named only where the DNA matches it firmly. The size entry is marked missing in some rows and otherwise reads once, few, many or a size class.

J: TRBJ1-2
V: TRBV4-1
D: TRBD1
size: many
DNA: TGCGCCAGCAGCCAAGGACAGGGGGCTAACTATGGCTACACCTTC
CDR3: CASSQGQGANYGYTF

J: TRBJ1-2
V: TRBV7-8
D: -
size: many
DNA: TGTGCCAGCAGCCCCAGGGCTGCTAACTATGGCTACACCTTC
CDR3: CASSPRAANYGYTF

J: TRBJ2-2
V: TRBV9
D: -
size: few
DNA: TGTGCCAGCAGTGGACCGACTCCCGGGGAGCTGTTTTTT
CDR3: CASSGPTPGELFF

J: TRBJ1-4
V: TRBV6-5
D: -
size: many
DNA: TGTGCCAGCAGTTACTACCGGGACACCGGGGAACTGTTTTTT
CDR3: CASSYYRDTGELFF

J: TRBJ2-3
V: TRBV27
D: -
size: medium-sized
DNA: TGTGCCAGCAGTTTATCTGGGGGATGGATAGATACGCAGTATTTT
CDR3: CASSLSGGWIDTQYF

J: TRBJ1-6
V: TRBV7-9
D: TRBD1
size: many
DNA: TGTGCCAGCAGCTTATCGGGACAGGGAAATTCACCCCTCCACTTT
CDR3: CASSLSGQGNSPLHF

J: TRBJ2-7
V: TRBV29-1
D: -
size: few
DNA: TGCAGCGTCGGGGACCCGGGGAACGAGCAGTACTTC
CDR3: CSVGDPGNEQYF

J: TRBJ1-3
V: TRBV14
D: TRBD1
size: many
DNA: TGTGCCAGCAGCCAAGACCGACAGGGTACTATTAGCTCTGGAAACACCATATATTTT
CDR3: CASSQDRQGTISSGNTIYF

J: TRBJ1-1
V: TRBV7-9
D: -
size: many
DNA: TGTGCCAGCAGCTCAACTCACCGGGACTTGAACACTGAAGCTTTCTTT
CDR3: CASSSTHRDLNTEAFF

J: TRBJ2-1
V: TRBV6-6
D: TRBD2
size: many
DNA: TGTGCCAGCAGCGCGCGGGGGGCCGACAGCGATGAGCAGTTCTTC
CDR3: CASSARGADSDEQFF

J: TRBJ1-1
V: TRBV9
D: TRBD1
size: once
DNA: TGTGCCAGCAGCTCATCCGGGACAGCGACAGCTTTCTTT
CDR3: CASSSSGTATAFF

J: TRBJ2-3
V: TRBV7-6
D: -
size: many
DNA: TGTGCCAGCAGCTCCTGGGAGGATACGCAGTATTTT
CDR3: CASSSWEDTQYF

J: TRBJ1-4
V: TRBV27
D: -
size: many
DNA: TGTGCCAGCAGTGAACGGATTCGTGTTGCAACTAATGAAAAACTGTTTTTT
CDR3: CASSERIRVATNEKLFF

J: TRBJ2-1
V: TRBV11-2
D: TRBD2
size: many
DNA: TGTGCCAGCAGAGTTAGCGGGAACTCCTACAATGAGCAGTTCTTC
CDR3: CASRVSGNSYNEQFF

J: TRBJ2-3
V: TRBV3-1
D: TRBD2
size: many
DNA: TGTGCCAGCAGCCAGCTTCCTAGCGGGGGCACAGATACGCAGTATTTT
CDR3: CASSQLPSGGTDTQYF

J: TRBJ2-7
V: TRBV14
D: TRBD2
size: many
DNA: TGTGCCAGCAGCCCAGGACTAGGCTACGAGCAGTACTTC
CDR3: CASSPGLGYEQYF

J: TRBJ2-3
V: TRBV7-2
D: -
size: -
DNA: TGTGCCAGCAGCCGGACCCCTTTTGCAGATACGCAGTATTTT
CDR3: CASSRTPFADTQYF

J: TRBJ2-5
V: TRBV20-1
D: TRBD1
size: many
DNA: TGCAGTGCTAGACGTCCGGACAGGCAAGAGACCCAGTACTTC
CDR3: CSARRPDRQETQYF

J: TRBJ2-3
V: TRBV29-1
D: TRBD2
size: many
DNA: TGCAGCGTTCCGTCCTTAGCGGGAGGGCCGCTAGATACGCAGTATTTT
CDR3: CSVPSLAGGPLDTQYF

J: TRBJ1-4
V: TRBV4-2
D: -
size: many
DNA: TGTGCCAGCAGCGCAATGGGGAGCGTGGCAACTAATGAAAAACTGTTTTTT
CDR3: CASSAMGSVATNEKLFF

J: TRBJ2-2
V: TRBV19
D: -
size: many
DNA: TGTGCCAGTAGTATCTGGGAGGATACCGGGGAGCTGTTTTTT
CDR3: CASSIWEDTGELFF

J: TRBJ2-4
V: TRBV3-1
D: -
size: many
DNA: TGTGCCAGCAGCCAAGATCCCAAAAACATTCAGTACTTC
CDR3: CASSQDPKNIQYF

J: TRBJ2-1
V: TRBV6-6
D: TRBD1
size: many
DNA: TGTGCCAGCAGGGGAACAGGGGGCTCCTACAATGAGCAGTTCTTC
CDR3: CASRGTGGSYNEQFF

J: TRBJ2-7
V: TRBV3-1
D: TRBD1
size: many
DNA: TGTGCCAGCAGTCGGGACAGGCCCTACGAGCAGTACTTC
CDR3: CASSRDRPYEQYF

J: TRBJ2-2
V: TRBV2
D: -
size: many
DNA: TGTGCCAGCATAATCACACCAAACACCGGGGAGCTGTTTTTT
CDR3: CASIITPNTGELFF

J: TRBJ2-1
V: TRBV3-1
D: -
size: many
DNA: TGTGCCAGCAGCCAAGAAAGCCGATGGTATGGGGCCGTGGGTGAGCAGTGTGAGCAGTTCTTC
CDR3: CASSQESRWYGAVGEQCEQFF

J: TRBJ2-7
V: TRBV29-1
D: TRBD1
size: many
DNA: TGCAGCGTTGAACAGGGGGCATCCTACGAGCAGTACTTC
CDR3: CSVEQGASYEQYF

J: TRBJ2-5
V: TRBV2
D: TRBD1
size: medium-sized
DNA: TGTGCCAGCAGTGAAGGTCAGGGGGCAGGAGAGACCCAGTACTTC
CDR3: CASSEGQGAGETQYF

J: TRBJ1-4
V: TRBV7-2
D: -
size: many
DNA: TGTGCCAGCAGCATTGGGATAGTTAATGAAAAACTGTTTTTT
CDR3: CASSIGIVNEKLFF

J: TRBJ1-2
V: TRBV6-1
D: -
size: many
DNA: TGTGCCAGCAGTGCCAACAGGGACGGCTACACCTTC
CDR3: CASSANRDGYTF

J: TRBJ2-5
V: TRBV7-2
D: TRBD2
size: once
DNA: TGTGCCAGCAGCTTTAGTTGGCAAACTAGCGGGACTGAGACCCAGTACTTC
CDR3: CASSFSWQTSGTETQYF

J: TRBJ1-1
V: TRBV12-3/TRBV12-4
D: TRBD1
size: many
DNA: TGTGCCAGCACCCGGGACAGCTTGAACACTGAAGCTTTCTTT
CDR3: CASTRDSLNTEAFF

J: TRBJ1-1
V: TRBV4-3
D: -
size: -
DNA: TGCGCCAGCAGCCAAGAGCGGGTTACGGGGTCAGCTTTCTTT
CDR3: CASSQERVTGSAFF

J: TRBJ2-5
V: TRBV27
D: -
size: many
DNA: TGTGCCAGCAGAGGGGACGGATGGGAGACCCAGTACTTC
CDR3: CASRGDGWETQYF

J: TRBJ1-2
V: TRBV19
D: -
size: many
DNA: TGTGCCAGTAGTGGCCCGCAACGTGCGTATGGCTACACCTTC
CDR3: CASSGPQRAYGYTF

J: TRBJ2-7
V: TRBV6-2/TRBV6-3
D: -
size: many
DNA: TGTGCCAGCACCCTTAGGTACGAGCAGTACTTC
CDR3: CASTLRYEQYF

J: TRBJ2-7
V: TRBV28
D: -
size: many
DNA: TGTGCCAGCAGTTCCCCCACAGGATGGGGTCTGAGGCAGTACTTC
CDR3: CASSSPTGWGLRQYF

J: TRBJ1-2
V: TRBV30
D: -
size: many
DNA: TGTGCCTGGAGTGGAAGCCAGGTGGGCTCGATCGATGGCTACACCTTC
CDR3: CAWSGSQVGSIDGYTF

J: TRBJ2-2
V: TRBV7-8
D: TRBD1
size: many
DNA: TGTGCCAGCAGCCAAGGACCGGGACAGGGATACACCGGGGAGCTGTTTTTT
CDR3: CASSQGPGQGYTGELFF

J: TRBJ1-6
V: TRBV12-3/TRBV12-4
D: -
size: many
DNA: TGTGCCAGCACCCCGACCGACGGCCGGGGTGGCTCACCCCTCCACTTT
CDR3: CASTPTDGRGGSPLHF

J: TRBJ1-5
V: TRBV29-1
D: -
size: many
DNA: TGCAGCGTGAGCACAGCCAATCAGCCCCAGCATTTT
CDR3: CSVSTANQPQHF

J: TRBJ2-7
V: TRBV7-2
D: -
size: many
DNA: TGTGCCAGCAGCACCGGGACCGTATACGAGCAGTACTTC
CDR3: CASSTGTVYEQYF

J: TRBJ2-2
V: TRBV20-1
D: -
size: -
DNA: TGCAGTGCTTCTGTTATGAACACCGGGGAGCTGTTTTTT
CDR3: CSASVMNTGELFF

J: TRBJ2-5
V: TRBV2
D: -
size: many
DNA: TGTGCCAGCAGGACCACTGGCGGGGTAGGCGAGACCCAGTACTTC
CDR3: CASRTTGGVGETQYF

J: TRBJ2-1
V: TRBV5-1
D: -
size: many
DNA: TGCGCCAGCAGTCACGGGTCTCCCTACAATGAGCAGTTCTTC
CDR3: CASSHGSPYNEQFF

J: TRBJ2-2
V: TRBV6-5
D: -
size: many
DNA: TGTGCCAGCAGTTTAGGTCAGGGCTCCGGGGAGCTGTTTTTT
CDR3: CASSLGQGSGELFF

J: TRBJ1-1
V: TRBV29-1
D: TRBD1
size: few
DNA: TGCAGCGTTGAAGATCGGAAGGGGGCAGGCACTGAAGCTTTCTTT
CDR3: CSVEDRKGAGTEAFF

J: TRBJ1-2
V: TRBV2
D: -
size: many
DNA: TGTGCCAGCAGCAAACAGGAAGGGTATGGCTACACCTTC
CDR3: CASSKQEGYGYTF

J: TRBJ1-2
V: TRBV12-3/TRBV12-4
D: TRBD1
size: many
DNA: TGTGCCAGCAGTTTAACCCCGGGACAGATTAACTATGGCTACACCTTC
CDR3: CASSLTPGQINYGYTF

J: TRBJ1-3
V: TRBV7-9
D: -
size: many
DNA: TGTGCCAGCAGCCCCCTTGTTGAAAACACCATATATTTT
CDR3: CASSPLVENTIYF

J: TRBJ2-1
V: TRBV14
D: TRBD2
size: many
DNA: TGTGCCAGCAGCCAACAAGCGGGGATATACAATGAGCAGTTCTTC
CDR3: CASSQQAGIYNEQFF

J: TRBJ2-1
V: TRBV6-5
D: TRBD1
size: many
DNA: TGTGCCAGCAGTTACGACGGGACAGGGTCCTACAATGAGCAGTTCTTC
CDR3: CASSYDGTGSYNEQFF

J: TRBJ1-1
V: TRBV29-1
D: -
size: many
DNA: TGCAGCGTTGGGACAGCTGAGAACACTGAAGCTTTCTTT
CDR3: CSVGTAENTEAFF

J: TRBJ1-5
V: TRBV6-1
D: -
size: many
DNA: TGTGCCAGCAGTGCGGGTCCGTCAGATCAGCCCCAGCATTTT
CDR3: CASSAGPSDQPQHF

J: TRBJ1-1
V: TRBV20-1
D: -
size: many
DNA: TGCAGTGCCCCGGACAGTACAAGTGAAGCTTTCTTT
CDR3: CSAPDSTSEAFF

J: TRBJ2-1
V: TRBV18
D: -
size: many
DNA: TGTGCCAGCTCACCACCCACGGACAGAACCTTCTACAATGAGCAGTTCTTC
CDR3: CASSPPTDRTFYNEQFF

J: TRBJ2-3
V: TRBV3-1
D: -
size: many
DNA: TGTGTCAGCAACGAGGGACGAGTAAGCGGGAGCACAGATACGCAGTATTTT
CDR3: CVSNEGRVSGSTDTQYF

J: TRBJ2-5
V: TRBV14
D: -
size: many
DNA: TGTGCCAGCAGCCAAGATAGAGGGACAAACCAAGAGACCCAGTACTTC
CDR3: CASSQDRGTNQETQYF

J: TRBJ2-3
V: TRBV12-3/TRBV12-4
D: -
size: many
DNA: TGTGCCAGCAGAGTAAGGGGCACCACAGATACGCAGTATTTT
CDR3: CASRVRGTTDTQYF

J: TRBJ2-7
V: TRBV11-3
D: -
size: many
DNA: TGTGCCAGCAGCTCGAGGGGGGCGAAGCAGTACTTC
CDR3: CASSSRGAKQYF